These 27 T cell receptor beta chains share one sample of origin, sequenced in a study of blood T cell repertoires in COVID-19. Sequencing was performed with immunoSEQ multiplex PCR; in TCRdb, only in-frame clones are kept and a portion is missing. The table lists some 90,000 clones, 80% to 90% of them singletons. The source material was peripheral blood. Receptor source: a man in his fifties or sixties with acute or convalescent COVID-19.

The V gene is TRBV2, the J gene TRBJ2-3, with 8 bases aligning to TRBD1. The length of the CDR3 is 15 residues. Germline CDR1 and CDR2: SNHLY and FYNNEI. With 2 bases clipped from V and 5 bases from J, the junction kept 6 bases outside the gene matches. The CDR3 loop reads CASSEQGALLDTQYF. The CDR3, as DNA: TGTGCCAGCAGTGAACAGGGGGCTCTCTTAGATACGCAGTATTTT.

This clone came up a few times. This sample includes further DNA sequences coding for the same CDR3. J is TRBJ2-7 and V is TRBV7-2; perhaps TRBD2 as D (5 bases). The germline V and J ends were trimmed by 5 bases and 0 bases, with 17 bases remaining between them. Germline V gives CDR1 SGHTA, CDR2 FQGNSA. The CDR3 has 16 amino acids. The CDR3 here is CASSPNPAGSSYEQYF. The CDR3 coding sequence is TGTGCCAGCAGCCCGAACCCGGCGGGCAGCTCCTACGAGCAGTACTTC.

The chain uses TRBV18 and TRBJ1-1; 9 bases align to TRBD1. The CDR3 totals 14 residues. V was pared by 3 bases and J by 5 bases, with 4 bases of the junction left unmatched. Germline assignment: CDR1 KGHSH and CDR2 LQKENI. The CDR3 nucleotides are TGTGCCAGCTCACCCGGGACAGGGAAGACTGAAGCTTTCTTT. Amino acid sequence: CASSPGTGKTEAFF.

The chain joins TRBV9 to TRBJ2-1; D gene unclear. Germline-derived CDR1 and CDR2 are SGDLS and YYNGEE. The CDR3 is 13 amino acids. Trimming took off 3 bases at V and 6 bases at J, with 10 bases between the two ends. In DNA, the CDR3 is TGTGCCAGCAGCGCAACATCGGGCAATGAGCAGTTCTTC. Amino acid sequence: CASSATSGNEQFF.

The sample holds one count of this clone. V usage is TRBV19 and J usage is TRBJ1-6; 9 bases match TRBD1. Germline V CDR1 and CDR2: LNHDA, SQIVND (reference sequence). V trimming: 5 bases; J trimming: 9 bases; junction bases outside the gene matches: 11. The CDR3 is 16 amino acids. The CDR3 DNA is TGTGCCAGTAGTTCAGGACTCGGGACAGGGTTTTCACCCCTCCACTTT. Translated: CASSSGLGTGFSPLHF.

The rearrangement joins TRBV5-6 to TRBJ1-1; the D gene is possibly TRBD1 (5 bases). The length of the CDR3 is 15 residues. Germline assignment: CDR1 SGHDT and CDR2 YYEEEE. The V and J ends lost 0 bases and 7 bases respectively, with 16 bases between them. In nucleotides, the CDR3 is TGTGCCAGCAGCTTGGAAGCAGGGCAAAGGGGTGAAGCTTTCTTT. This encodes CASSLEAGQRGEAFF. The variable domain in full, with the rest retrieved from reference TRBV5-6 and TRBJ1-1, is DAGVTQSPTHLIKTRGQQVTLRCSPKSGHDTVSWYQQALGQGPQFIFQYYEEEERQRGNFPDRFSGHQFPNYSSELNVNALLLGDSALYLCASSLEAGQRGEAFFGQGTRLTVV.

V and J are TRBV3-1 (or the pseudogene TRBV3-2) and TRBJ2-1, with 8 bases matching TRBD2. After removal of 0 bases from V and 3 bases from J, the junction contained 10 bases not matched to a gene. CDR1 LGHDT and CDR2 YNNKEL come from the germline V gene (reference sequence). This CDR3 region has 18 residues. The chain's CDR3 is CASSQDLGGGSHYNEQFF. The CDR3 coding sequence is TGTGCCAGCAGCCAAGATCTAGGCGGGGGGTCCCACTACAATGAGCAGTTCTTC.

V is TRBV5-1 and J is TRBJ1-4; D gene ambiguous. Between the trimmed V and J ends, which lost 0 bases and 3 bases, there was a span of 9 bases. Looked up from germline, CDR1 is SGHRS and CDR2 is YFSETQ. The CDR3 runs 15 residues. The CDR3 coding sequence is TGCGCCAGCAGCTTGGATCCAGGCCCTAATGAAAAACTGTTTTTT. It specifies CASSLDPGPNEKLFF.

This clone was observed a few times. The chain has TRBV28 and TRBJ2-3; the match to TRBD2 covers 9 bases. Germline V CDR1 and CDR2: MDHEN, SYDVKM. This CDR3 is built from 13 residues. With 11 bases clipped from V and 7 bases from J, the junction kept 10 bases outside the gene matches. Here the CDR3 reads CAAAGGPPHTQYF. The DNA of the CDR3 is TGTGCCGCAGCGGGGGGCCCTCCCCATACGCAGTATTTT.

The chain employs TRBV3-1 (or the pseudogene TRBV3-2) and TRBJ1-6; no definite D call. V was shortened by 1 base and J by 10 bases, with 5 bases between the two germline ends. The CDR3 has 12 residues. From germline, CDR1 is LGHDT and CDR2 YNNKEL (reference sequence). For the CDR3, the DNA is TGTGCCAGCAGCCAAGGTCAGTCACCCCTCCACTTT. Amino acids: CASSQGQSPLHF.

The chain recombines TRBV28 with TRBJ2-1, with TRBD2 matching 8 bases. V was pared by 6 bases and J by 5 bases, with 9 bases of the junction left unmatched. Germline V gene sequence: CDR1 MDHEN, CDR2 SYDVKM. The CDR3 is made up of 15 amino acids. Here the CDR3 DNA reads TGTGCCAGCAGGTCCGGGGGGGCTACAGACAATGAGCAGTTCTTC. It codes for CASRSGGATDNEQFF.

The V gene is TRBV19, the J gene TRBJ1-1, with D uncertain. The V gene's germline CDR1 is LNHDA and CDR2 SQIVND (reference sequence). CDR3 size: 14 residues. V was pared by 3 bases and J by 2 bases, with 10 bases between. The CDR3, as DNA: TGTGCCAGTAGTATTTCATCGGTAAACACTGAAGCTTTCTTT. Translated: CASSISSVNTEAFF.

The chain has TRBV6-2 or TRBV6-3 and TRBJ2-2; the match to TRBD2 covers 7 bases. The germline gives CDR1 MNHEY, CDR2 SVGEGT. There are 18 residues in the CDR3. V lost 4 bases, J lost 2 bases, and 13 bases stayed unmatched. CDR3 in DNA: TGTGCCAGCAGTTTTTTCCCCGGACTAGGCCTAAACACCGGGGAGCTGTTTTTT. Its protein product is CASSFFPGLGLNTGELFF.

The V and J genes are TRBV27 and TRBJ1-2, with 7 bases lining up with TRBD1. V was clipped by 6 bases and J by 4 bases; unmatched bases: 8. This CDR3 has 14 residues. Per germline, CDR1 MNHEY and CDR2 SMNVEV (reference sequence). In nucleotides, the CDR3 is TGTGCCAGCAGCGAACAGGGGCGAGGCTATGGCTACACCTTC. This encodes CASSEQGRGYGYTF.

In nucleotides, the CDR3 is TGTGCCAGCAGCCGTCGACAGATTGGAAACACCATATATTTT. It specifies CASSRRQIGNTIYF. The chain links TRBV28 to TRBJ1-3; D possibly corresponds to TRBD1 (5 bases). Germline V gene lookup returns CDR1 MDHEN and CDR2 SYDVKM. Trimming stripped 6 bases from V and 3 bases from J, with 12 bases between. This CDR3 has 14 amino acids.

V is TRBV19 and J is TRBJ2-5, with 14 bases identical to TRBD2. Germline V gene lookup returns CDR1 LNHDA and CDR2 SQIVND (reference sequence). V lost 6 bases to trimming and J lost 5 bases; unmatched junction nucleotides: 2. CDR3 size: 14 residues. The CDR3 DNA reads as TGTGCCAGTAGGACTAGCGGGGGGGCCGAGACCCAGTACTTC. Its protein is CASRTSGGAETQYF. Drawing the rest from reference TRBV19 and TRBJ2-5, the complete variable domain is DGGITQSPKYLFRKEGQNVTLSCEQNLNHDAMYWYRQDPGQGLRLIYYSQIVNDFQKGDIAEGYSVSREKKESFPLTVTSAQKNPTAFYLCASRTSGGAETQYFGPGTRLLVL.

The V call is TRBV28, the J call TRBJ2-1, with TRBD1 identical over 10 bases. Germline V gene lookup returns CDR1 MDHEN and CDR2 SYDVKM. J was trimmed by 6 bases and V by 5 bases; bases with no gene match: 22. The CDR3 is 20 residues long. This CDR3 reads CASSPAPGTGDVRSANEQFF. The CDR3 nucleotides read TGTGCCAGCAGTCCCGCTCCCGGGACAGGGGACGTTAGGTCTGCCAATGAGCAGTTCTTC.

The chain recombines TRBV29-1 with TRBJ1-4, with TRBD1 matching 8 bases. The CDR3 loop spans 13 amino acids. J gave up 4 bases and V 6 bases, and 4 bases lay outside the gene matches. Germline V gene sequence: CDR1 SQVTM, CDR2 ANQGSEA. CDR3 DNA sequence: TGCAGCGTAGCCGGACAGGGTAATGAAAAACTGTTTTTT. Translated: CSVAGQGNEKLFF.

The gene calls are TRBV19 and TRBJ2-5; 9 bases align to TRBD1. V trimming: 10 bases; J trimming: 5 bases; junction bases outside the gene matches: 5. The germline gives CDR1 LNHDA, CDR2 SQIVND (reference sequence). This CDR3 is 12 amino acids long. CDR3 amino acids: CATGQGWETQYF. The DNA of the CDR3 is TGTGCCACAGGACAGGGGTGGGAGACCCAGTACTTC.

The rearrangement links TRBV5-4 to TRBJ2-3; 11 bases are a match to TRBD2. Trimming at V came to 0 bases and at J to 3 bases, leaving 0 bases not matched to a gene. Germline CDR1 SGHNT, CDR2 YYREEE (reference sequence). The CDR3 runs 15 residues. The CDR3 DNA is TGTGCCAGCAGCTTGGGACTAGCGGGGACAGATACGCAGTATTTT. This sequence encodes CASSLGLAGTDTQYF.

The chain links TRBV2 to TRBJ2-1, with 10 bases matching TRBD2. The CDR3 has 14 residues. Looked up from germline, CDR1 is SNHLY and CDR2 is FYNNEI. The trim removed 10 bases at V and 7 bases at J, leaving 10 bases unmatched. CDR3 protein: CATQSGGAENEQFF. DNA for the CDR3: TGTGCCACCCAGAGCGGGGGGGCCGAAAATGAGCAGTTCTTC. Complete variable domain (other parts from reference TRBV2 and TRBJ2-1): EPEVTQTPSHQVTQMGQEVILRCVPISNHLYFYWYRQILGQKVEFLVSFYNNEISEKSEIFDDQFSVERPDGSNFTLKIRSTKLEDSAMYFCATQSGGAENEQFFGPGTRLTVL.

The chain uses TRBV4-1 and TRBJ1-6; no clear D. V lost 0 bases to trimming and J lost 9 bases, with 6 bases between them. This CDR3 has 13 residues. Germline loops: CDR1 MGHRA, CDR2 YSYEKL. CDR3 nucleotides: TGCGCCAGCAGCCAAGATGGGAGTTCACCCCTCCACTTT. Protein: CASSQDGSSPLHF.

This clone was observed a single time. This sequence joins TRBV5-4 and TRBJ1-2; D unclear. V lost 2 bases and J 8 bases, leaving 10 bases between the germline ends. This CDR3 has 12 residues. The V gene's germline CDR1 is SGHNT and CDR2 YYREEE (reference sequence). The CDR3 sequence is CASSLPGSGYTF. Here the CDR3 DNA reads TGTGCCAGCAGCTTACCGGGGTCCGGCTACACCTTC.

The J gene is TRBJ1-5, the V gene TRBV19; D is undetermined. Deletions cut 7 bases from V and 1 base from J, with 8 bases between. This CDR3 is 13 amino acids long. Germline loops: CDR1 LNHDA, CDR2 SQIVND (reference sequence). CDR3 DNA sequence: TGTGCCAGTACCATACGGAGCAATCAGCCCCAGCATTTT. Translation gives CASTIRSNQPQHF.

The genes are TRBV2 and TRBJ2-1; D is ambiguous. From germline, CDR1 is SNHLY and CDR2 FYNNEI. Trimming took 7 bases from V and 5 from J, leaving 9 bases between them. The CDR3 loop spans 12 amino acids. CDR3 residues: CASTQSDNEQFF. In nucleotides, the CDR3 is TGTGCCAGCACCCAAAGCGACAATGAGCAGTTCTTC.

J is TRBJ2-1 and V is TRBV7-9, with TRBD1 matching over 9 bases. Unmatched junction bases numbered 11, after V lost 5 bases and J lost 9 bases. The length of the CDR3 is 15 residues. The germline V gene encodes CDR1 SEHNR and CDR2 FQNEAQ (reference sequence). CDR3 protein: CASSQTGTGRGEQFF. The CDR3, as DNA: TGTGCCAGCAGCCAAACCGGGACAGGGAGAGGTGAGCAGTTCTTC.

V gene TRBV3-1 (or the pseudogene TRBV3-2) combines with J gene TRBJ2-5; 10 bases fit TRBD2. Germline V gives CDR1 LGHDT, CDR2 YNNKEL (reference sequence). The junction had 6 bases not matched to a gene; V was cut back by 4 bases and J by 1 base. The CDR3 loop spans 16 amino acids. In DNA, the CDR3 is TGTGCCAGCAGCCCCGAGCCTAGCGGGGGCCAAGAGACCCAGTACTTC. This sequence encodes CASSPEPSGGQETQYF.